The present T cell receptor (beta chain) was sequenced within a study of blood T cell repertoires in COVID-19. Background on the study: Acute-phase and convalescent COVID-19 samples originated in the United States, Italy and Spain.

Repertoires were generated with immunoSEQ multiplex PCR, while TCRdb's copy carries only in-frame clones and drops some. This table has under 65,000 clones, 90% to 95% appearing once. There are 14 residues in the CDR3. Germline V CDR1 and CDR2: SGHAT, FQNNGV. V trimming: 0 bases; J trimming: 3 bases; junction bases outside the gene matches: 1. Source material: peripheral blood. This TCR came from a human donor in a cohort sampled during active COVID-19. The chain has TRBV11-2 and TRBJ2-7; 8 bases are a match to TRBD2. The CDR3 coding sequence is TGTGCCAGCAGCTTAGAGCGGGGGGACTACGAGCAGTACTTC. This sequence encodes CASSLERGDYEQYF.